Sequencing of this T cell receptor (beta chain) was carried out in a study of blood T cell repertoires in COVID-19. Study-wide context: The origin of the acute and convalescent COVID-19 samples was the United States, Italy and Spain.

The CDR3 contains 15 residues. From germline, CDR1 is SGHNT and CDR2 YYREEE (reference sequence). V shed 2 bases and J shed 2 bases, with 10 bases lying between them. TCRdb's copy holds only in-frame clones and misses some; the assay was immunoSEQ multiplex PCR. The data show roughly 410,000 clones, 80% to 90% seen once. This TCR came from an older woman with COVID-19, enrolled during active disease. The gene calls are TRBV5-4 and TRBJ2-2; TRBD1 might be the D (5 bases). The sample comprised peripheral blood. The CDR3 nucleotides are TGTGCCAGCAGCTTAAGACAGACTAACACCGGGGAGCTGTTTTTT. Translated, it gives CASSLRQTNTGELFF.